This is a list of T cell receptor beta chains from one sample in a study of human T cells and chemical hapten exposure. TCRdb reprocessed the RACE reads with MiXCR, giving one entry per CDR3 protein. Of some 97,000 distinct CDR3 sequences in the sample, about 28% are singletons; the top ten hold under 13%. Specimen: whole blood, collected in connection with sensitization to the hapten diphenylcyclopropenone (DPC). The receptors come from a man between 35 and 55 years old with alopecia areata. Some clones in this sample may be carry-over from other donors' samples. CDR3s include the opening cysteine and the closing phenylalanine or tryptophan. Size tells how often a clone was seen (once, few, many) or the class of an expanded clone, and some rows leave it out.

V gene	clone size	J gene	CDR3 protein
TRBV28	-	TRBJ2-7	CASSLGRTPRNYEQYF
TRBV5-1	-	TRBJ1-5	CASSLEGQGSQPQHF
TRBV12-3/TRBV12-4	-	TRBJ1-5	CASSSTRGDRGQPQHF
TRBV27	-	TRBJ2-7	CASSARVRRGEQYF
TRBV6-2/TRBV6-3	-	TRBJ2-3	CASSPGVRNRDTQYF
TRBV20-1	once	TRBJ2-7	CSATAGGRARYEQYF
TRBV4-1	few	TRBJ2-4	CASSQDEQGTLLAKNIQYF
TRBV27	-	TRBJ2-6	CASRGWVSGANVLTF
TRBV10-2	-	TRBJ1-1	CASTANTEAFF
TRBV28	few	TRBJ2-1	CASTTGVGPNNEQFF
TRBV7-2	few	TRBJ2-7	CASSFREGREQYF
TRBV10-3	few	TRBJ2-1	CAIRGTSPQAYNEQFF
TRBV19	-	TRBJ2-1	CASRPDRSSYNEQFF
TRBV6-2/TRBV6-3	few	TRBJ2-5	CASSQAISIHRGQETQYF
TRBV6-5	-	TRBJ2-5	CASSYGREETQYF
TRBV12-3/TRBV12-4	-	TRBJ1-6	CASTWTGAGNSPLHF
TRBV3-1	-	TRBJ2-4	CASSQNPGGAKNIQYF
TRBV5-5	few	TRBJ2-5	CASSSRTTTREETQYF
TRBV13	-	TRBJ1-5	CASSLGQGDGQPQHF
TRBV27	-	TRBJ2-7	CASSLSRGSSPGEQYF
TRBV7-9	-	TRBJ1-2	CASSPTGGAGYTF
TRBV12-3/TRBV12-4	few	TRBJ2-3	CASSFWLAGPTDTQYF
TRBV6-4	-	TRBJ1-1	CASIQEAGGTEAFF
TRBV12-3/TRBV12-4	-	TRBJ1-5	CASSSWDSKGGQPQHF
TRBV28	-	TRBJ1-1	CASSLGTLHANTEAFF
TRBV18	few	TRBJ1-5	CASSPLGASNQPQHF
TRBV7-2	-	TRBJ2-3	CASTLSGSRADTQYF
TRBV5-1	few	TRBJ2-7	CASSLDGGTIYEQYF
TRBV6-1	few	TRBJ2-1	CASRAPGQGTTEQFF
TRBV7-9	-	TRBJ1-1	CASSRPTGSTEAFF
TRBV5-1	few	TRBJ2-3	CASSPKGGVDTQYF
TRBV15	-	TRBJ2-1	CATSRVVRELSNEQFF
TRBV7-9	few	TRBJ1-4	CASSRRTDNEKLFF
TRBV7-2	many	TRBJ1-3	CASSLGAPLDSGNTIYF
TRBV3-1	-	TRBJ2-1	CASSQGAGPPYNEQFF
TRBV14	few	TRBJ2-7	CASSQDPRAGTSYEQYF
TRBV20-1	few	TRBJ2-6	CSARDGTSGSSGANVLTF
TRBV6-5	-	TRBJ1-1	CASSFKGQGFTEAFF
TRBV5-5	-	TRBJ2-1	CASSFRASGYNEQFF
TRBV7-3	-	TRBJ2-7	CASSLGAGTTYEQYF
TRBV9	few	TRBJ2-1	CASSLGLAGGGQFF
TRBV12-3/TRBV12-4	-	TRBJ2-1	CASSLASSYNEQFF
TRBV14	few	TRBJ2-5	CASSHVTKAGGPETQYF
TRBV7-9	-	TRBJ2-1	CASSLGLAAGVGNEQFF
TRBV11-3	-	TRBJ2-1	CASSPEPGQKHEQFF
TRBV12-3/TRBV12-4	few	TRBJ1-1	CASSLTGAGRRAFF
TRBV5-1	-	TRBJ2-7	CASRPGTVHEQYF
TRBV3-1	-	TRBJ2-3	CASSPRDTDTQYF
TRBV4-2	-	TRBJ1-1	CASSQAGGRSNTEAFF
TRBV28	few	TRBJ1-5	CASSTEDQPQHF
TRBV28	-	TRBJ2-2	CASSSNSRGRTGELFF
TRBV10-2	-	TRBJ2-7	CASSEIDEQYF
TRBV5-1	-	TRBJ2-5	CASSLGRIGTGETQYF
TRBV20-1	-	TRBJ1-1	CSATGRLNTEAFF
TRBV18	few	TRBJ1-1	CASSPRAGLNTEAFF
TRBV20-1	few	TRBJ2-3	CSAHFGVSGTDTQYF
TRBV27	-	TRBJ1-5	CASSRTWGNQPQHF
TRBV6-2/TRBV6-3	-	TRBJ2-1	CASRRGTPLNNEQFF
TRBV11-3	-	TRBJ2-6	CASSSGTGGANVLTF